This T cell receptor (beta chain) was found in a study of CD8 T cells in ankylosing spondylitis. Study-wide results and limits: Clones linked to disease were reported to show significant enrichment in matched ankylosing spondylitis synovial fluid. A motif in TCR beta, a set of eight highly homologous variants, appeared characteristic of ankylosing spondylitis blood.

TCRdb analysed the 5' RACE reads with MiXCR anew, one entry per CDR3 protein. The sample has about 190,000 distinct CDR3 sequences; 13% are singletons. V was pared by 0 bases and J by 8 bases, with 15 bases between. This CDR3 has 15 residues. Per germline, CDR1 SGHRS and CDR2 YFSETQ. This clonotype was seen a handful of times. The antigen remains unidentified. V gene TRBV5-1 combines with J gene TRBJ2-1; D possibly corresponds to TRBD1 (5 bases). The TCR was taken from a female donor with ankylosing spondylitis or in good health (not recorded which). The sequenced sample consisted of blood, either unsorted or a sorted T cell fraction (not recorded which). The CDR3 here is CASSLEVRVRDEQFF. The CDR3 DNA follows: TGCGCCAGCAGCTTGGAGGTCAGGGTTCGGGATGAGCAGTTCTTC.